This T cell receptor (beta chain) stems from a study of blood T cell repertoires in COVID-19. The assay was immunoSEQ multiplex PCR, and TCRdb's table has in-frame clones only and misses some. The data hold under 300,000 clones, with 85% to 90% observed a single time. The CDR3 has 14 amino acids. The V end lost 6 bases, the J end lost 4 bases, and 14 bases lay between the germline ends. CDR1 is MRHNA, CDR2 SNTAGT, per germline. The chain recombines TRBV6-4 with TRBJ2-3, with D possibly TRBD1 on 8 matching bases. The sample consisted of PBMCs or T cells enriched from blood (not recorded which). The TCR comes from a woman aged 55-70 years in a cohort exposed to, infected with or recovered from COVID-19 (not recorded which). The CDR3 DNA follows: TGTGCCAGCAGGACAGGGGAGGGAGCAGATACGCAGTATTTT. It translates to CASRTGEGADTQYF.